This T cell receptor beta chain is from a study of cytomegalovirus exposure and HLA in healthy donors. Study overall: Early release data held some 79 million unique TCRs from HLA-typed donors. Findings and caveats of the study: TCR beta V segments were, for the most part, productive about 87% or about 30% of the time in an earlier analysis. According to a later analysis, donors in an Asian-associated ancestry cluster reportedly had fewer N-insertions than the roughly 660-donor mean.

A remark on this clone: The antigen is not known.

Primers for the PCR totalled 60 Vbeta and 13 Jbeta. TCRdb's copy holds only in-frame clones and misses some; the assay was immunoSEQ multiplex PCR. The data contain 150,000 to 200,000 clones, 80% to 90% of them singletons. This CDR3 has 15 residues. V lost 4 bases, J lost 0 bases, and 13 bases lay in between. Germline values: CDR1 SGHDT, CDR2 YYEEEE. The TCR comes from a girl aged 10-17 years in good health and CMV-seropositive. Source material: PBMCs. The V gene is TRBV5-6, the J gene TRBJ1-1, with D perhaps matching TRBD1 (5 bases). In DNA form, the CDR3 reads TGTGCCAGCAGCCTACGAACGACAGTGAACACTGAAGCTTTCTTT. It yields the protein CASSLRTTVNTEAFF.